This T cell receptor beta chain was captured in a study of cytomegalovirus exposure and HLA in healthy donors. Study details: The 500 to 750 first-cohort repertoires and the 110 or so validation repertoires shared the same platform, a later analysis reported.

The method was immunoSEQ multiplex PCR; TCRdb's version includes in-frame clones alone and lacks a portion of them. The sample has approximately 200,000 clones, 88% seen once. The CDR3 has 15 residues. With 1 base clipped from V and 11 bases from J, the junction kept 9 bases outside the gene matches. CDR1 SEHNR and CDR2 FQNEAQ come from the germline V gene (reference sequence). These donors were members of the approximately 120-subject validation cohort, a group separate from the roughly 670-subject first cohort. To note about this clone: Its antigen is still unknown.

Study-level points and caveats: Across donors, most TCRs were seen rarely, yet some public ones were widespread. According to the study, 160 or so TCR beta chains were cytomegalovirus-associated.

Sequencing used PBMCs. The chain uses TRBV7-9 and TRBJ2-7; 12 bases are shared with TRBD1. This sequence originates from a young woman in good health and CMV-seronegative. The CDR3 bases are TGTGCCAGCAGCTTAGATTTTGGGACAGGGGGCCGTAAGTACTTC. This encodes CASSLDFGTGGRKYF.